The rows below give T cell receptor beta chains drawn from one sample of a study of cytomegalovirus exposure and HLA in healthy donors. Sequencing was performed with immunoSEQ multiplex PCR; in TCRdb, only in-frame clones are kept and a portion is missing. The sample lists 100,000 or so clones; 65% to 90% were seen once. Sequenced input: PBMCs. These receptor sequences come from a young woman in good health and CMV-seronegative. The CDR3 runs from the conserved cysteine through the conserved F or W. The D gene is left open where the match is weak. Not all rows give a size; the values are once, few, many and, for expanded clones, a class.

>TRBJ1-5|NA|TRBV30|NA
CAPPRQAVDQPQHF
TGTGCCCCCCCCCGCCAAGCCGTGGATCAGCCCCAGCATTTT
>TRBJ1-6|NA|TRBV4-2|NA
CASGRVNSPLHF
TGTGCCTCTGGGAGGGTTAATTCACCCCTCCACTTT
>TRBJ2-7|NA|TRBV11-2|NA
CASSLSPSGGPYEQYF
TGTGCCAGCAGCTTATCCCCCTCTGGCGGCCCATACGAGCAGTACTTC
>TRBJ1-1|NA|TRBV4-3|NA
CASSPRDSNTEAFF
TGCGCCAGCAGCCCGAGGGATTCGAACACTGAAGCTTTCTTT
>TRBJ2-2|TRBD1|TRBV7-3|NA
CASSLTGTGVGELFF
TGTGCCAGCAGCTTAACCGGGACAGGGGTCGGGGAGCTGTTTTTT
>TRBJ1-2|TRBD1|TRBV7-2|NA
CASSLSGTGGGGGYTF
TGTGCCAGCAGCTTATCCGGGACAGGGGGAGGGGGTGGCTACACCTTC
>TRBJ2-6|NA|TRBV28|NA
CASSWGHSGANVLTF
TGTGCCAGCAGTTGGGGCCACTCTGGGGCCAACGTCCTGACTTTC
>TRBJ1-5|TRBD1|TRBV6-1|NA
CASRLTGSQPQHF
TGTGCCAGCAGGTTGACAGGGAGTCAGCCCCAGCATTTT
>TRBJ1-2|NA|TRBV7-3|NA
CASSPEGGHGYTF
TGTGCCAGCAGCCCAGAGGGGGGGCATGGCTACACCTTC
>TRBJ2-3|TRBD2|TRBV30|NA
CAWSERGPITDTQYF
TGTGCCTGGAGTGAGCGGGGGCCGATCACAGATACGCAGTATTTT
>TRBJ2-1|TRBD2|TRBV19|NA
CASSISSGLAGGPSHYNEQFF
TGTGCCTCCTCCATTTCGTCCGGACTAGCGGGAGGGCCGAGTCACTACAATGAGCAGTTCTTC
>TRBJ1-1|NA|TRBV27|once
CASSLGMNTEAFF
TGTGCCAGCAGCTTGGGCATGAACACTGAAGCTTTCTTT
>TRBJ1-2|NA|TRBV14|NA
CASSRVEREVRTF
TGTGCCAGCAGCCGAGTAGAGAGGGAGGTGAGGACCTTC
>TRBJ2-2|TRBD2|TRBV7-7|NA
CASGTSNAGELFF
TGTGCCAGCGGGACTAGCAACGCCGGGGAGCTGTTTTTT
>TRBJ1-5|NA|TRBV4-3|NA
CASSQGRLQPQHF
TGCGCCAGCAGCCAAGGTCGTCTTCAGCCCCAGCATTTT
>TRBJ1-4|NA|TRBV27|NA
CASSPSYNEKLFF
TGTGCCAGCAGTCCGAGTTACAATGAAAAACTGTTTTTT
>TRBJ2-7|TRBD1|TRBV6-1|NA
CASSEETGGAYEQYF
TGTGCCAGCAGTGAGGAGACAGGGGGGGCCTACGAGCAGTACTTC
>TRBJ1-1|NA|TRBV6-1|NA
CASSVEGENTEAFF
TGTGCCAGCAGCGTAGAGGGGGAGAACACTGAAGCTTTCTTT
>TRBJ1-4|TRBD1|TRBV6-1|NA
CASSGQTGEGEKLFF
TGTGCCAGCAGTGGACAGACAGGGGAGGGTGAAAAACTGTTTTTT
>TRBJ2-7|NA|TRBV7-3|NA
CASSLNALGNEQYF
TGTGCCAGCAGCTTAAATGCGCTCGGTAACGAGCAGTACTTC
>TRBJ1-5|TRBD1|TRBV11-3|NA
CASSPRFQGESNQPQHF
TGTGCCAGCAGCCCTAGATTCCAGGGGGAGAGCAATCAGCCCCAGCATTTT
>TRBJ2-7|NA|TRBV4-1|NA
CASSQAHSYEQYF
TGCGCCAGCAGCCAAGCCCACAGCTACGAGCAGTACTTC
>TRBJ2-3|NA|TRBV4-3|NA
CASSQDPPGLHATDTQYF
TGCGCCAGCAGCCAAGATCCGCCGGGACTGCACGCCACAGATACGCAGTATTTT
>TRBJ1-1|NA|TRBV30|NA
CAWSVGGGGVEAFF
TGTGCCTGGAGTGTAGGGGGGGGAGGCGTTGAAGCTTTCTTT